This T cell receptor beta chain was profiled in a study of OX40 agonist ivuxolimab in advanced cancers. Of note for this clone: Its antigen is still unknown.

This table comes from immunoSEQ multiplex PCR, and its TCRdb copy is limited to in-frame clones, with some not included. The data hold some 39,000 clones, with roughly 81% observed a single time. Findings and limits, study-wide: Dose levels from 0.1 to 3.0 mg/kg saw CD4+ and CD8+ blood T cells expand clonally by week 6. Among T cells, CD8+ cells averaged more expanded clones than CD4+ cells.

CDR3 size: 16 residues. The junction had 4 bases not matched to a gene; V was cut back by 4 bases and J by 0 bases. Looked up from germline, CDR1 is SEHNR and CDR2 is FQNEAQ (reference sequence). Blood sampling was done at baseline, cycle 4 day 1, and cycle 7 day 1. The chain links TRBV7-9 to TRBJ1-1, with 11 positions matching TRBD1. Sequences were derived from CD4+ or CD8+ T cells sorted from blood, sampled in a trial of the OX40 agonist ivuxolimab. This receptor was identified in an adult with an advanced solid tumor such as melanoma, head and neck, liver or kidney cancer. The CDR3 loop is CASSSRTGGLNTEAFF. The CDR3 region has the DNA TGTGCCAGCAGCTCGCGGACAGGGGGCTTGAACACTGAAGCTTTCTTT.